This TCR beta chain was documented in a study of identifying expanded T cells in peripheral blood. Notes on the study in general: Over two and four weeks, about 17 and 20 clones changed, versus approximately 1.2 between replicates. Across healthy donors, higher total template counts meant significantly greater approximately two-week count variance.

For this clone: Its antigen remains unknown.

V shed 6 bases and J shed 1 base, with 13 bases lying between them. The CDR3 sequence is 15 residues long. Per the germline V gene, CDR1 is MGHDK and CDR2 is SYGVNS. Healthy donors had no documented immune events, such as infections, while sampled. The data were produced by immunoSEQ multiplex PCR, yet TCRdb's version contains in-frame clones alone and is incomplete. The sample holds 70,000 or so clones, 85% to 90% seen once. The source is a person aged 18-70 years in good health. The chain has TRBV25-1 and TRBJ2-1, with D possibly TRBD2 on 6 matching bases. Sequencing was done on a sample of blood. CDR3 in amino acids: CASRGGGSSYNEQFF. DNA for the CDR3: TGTGCCAGCAGAGGAGGAGGGTCATCCTACAATGAGCAGTTCTTC.